These 27 T cell receptor beta chains were sequenced from one sample in a study of cytomegalovirus exposure and HLA in healthy donors (dated by TCRdb to the late 2010s). Receptor libraries were prepared by the immunoSEQ multiplex PCR assay. TCRdb obtained this table from immuneACCESS and retained in-frame rearrangements with V and J assigned. These tables miss some clones; where compared with another copy, unresolved V genes account for less than half of the shortfall, and the remainder is unexplained. Present in this sample are 200,000 to 250,000 clones, less than 90% of which were seen just once. The biggest ten clones account for approximately 12% of the sample. Sample: PBMCs. Source of these receptors: a man aged 18 to 29 in good health and CMV-seropositive.

CDR3 DNA: TGTGCCAGCAGCCAAAGTCAGGCGGGCAATCAGCCCCAGCATTTT. It yields the protein CASSQSQAGNQPQHF. This rearrangement joins TRBV2 to TRBJ1-5; D unclear. The CDR3 is 15 amino acids. CDR1 is SNHLY, CDR2 FYNNEI, per germline. Trimming cost V 6 bases and J 2 bases, with 14 bases left between them.

The count of this clone is one. The CDR3 bases are TGTGCCAGCAGTGAAGGATGGCGGGAGGGCAATACGCAGTATTTT. Translation gives CASSEGWREGNTQYF. J is TRBJ2-3 and V is TRBV6-1, with 9 bases that match TRBD2. CDR3 length: 15 residues. Losses at the gene ends were 1 base for V and 7 bases for J; bases not matched to a gene: 6. Germline CDR1 MNHNS, CDR2 SASEGT.

The chain has TRBV2 and TRBJ2-7; D call uncertain. Germline loops: CDR1 SNHLY, CDR2 FYNNEI. CDR3 length: 14 amino acids. V gave up 2 bases and J gave up 4 bases, with 12 bases separating them. CDR3 residues: CASSEWARDYEQYF. CDR3 coding DNA: TGTGCCAGCAGTGAATGGGCGCGTGATTACGAGCAGTACTTC.

This clone has just one count. This sample also contains other DNA sequences that code for the same CDR3. The chain combines TRBV30 with TRBJ1-5, with D perhaps matching TRBD1 (6 bases). Germline V gives CDR1 GTSNPN, CDR2 SVGIG (reference sequence). V lost 1 base and J 4 bases, leaving 8 bases between the germline ends. This CDR3 region has 13 residues. The CDR3 loop reads CAWSAGQNQPQHF. The CDR3 coding sequence is TGTGCCTGGAGTGCGGGACAAAATCAGCCCCAGCATTTT.

V and J are TRBV5-4 and TRBJ2-5, with no clear D. Between the trimmed V and J ends, which lost 0 bases and 3 bases, there was a span of 6 bases. The length of the CDR3 is 13 residues. Germline assignment: CDR1 SGHNT and CDR2 YYREEE (reference sequence). The CDR3 loop is CASSLVTEETQYF. The CDR3 DNA reads TGTGCCAGCAGCTTGGTTACGGAAGAGACCCAGTACTTC.

J is TRBJ2-7 and V is TRBV27, with 8 bases fitting TRBD2. Unmatched junction bases numbered 5, after V lost 3 bases and J lost 1 base. This CDR3 has 15 residues. Germline-derived CDR1 and CDR2 are MNHEY and SMNVEV (reference sequence). CDR3 in DNA: TGTGCCAGCAGTTTGGTTAGCGGGACTTCCTACGAGCAGTACTTC. It codes for CASSLVSGTSYEQYF.

V and J are TRBV2 and TRBJ1-5; possible D gene TRBD1, 5 bases. CDR1 is SNHLY, CDR2 FYNNEI, per germline. CDR3 length: 12 residues. Trimming pared 8 bases from V and 7 bases from J, leaving 12 bases between. The CDR3 spells CASAVGGQPQHF. The CDR3 DNA reads as TGTGCCAGCGCGGTGGGGGGACAGCCCCAGCATTTT. Supplemented by reference TRBV2 and TRBJ1-5, the full variable domain reads EPEVTQTPSHQVTQMGQEVILRCVPISNHLYFYWYRQILGQKVEFLVSFYNNEISEKSEIFDDQFSVERPDGSNFTLKIRSTKLEDSAMYFCASAVGGQPQHFGDGTRLSIL.

The V gene is TRBV27, the J gene TRBJ1-5, with 7 bases lining up with TRBD1. From germline, CDR1 is MNHEY and CDR2 SMNVEV (reference sequence). This CDR3 is 15 amino acids long. J lost 8 bases, V lost 6 bases, and 13 bases had no gene match. DNA for the CDR3: TGTGCCAGCAGGGGGGACCCAGGGGGGAGTGAGCCCCAGCATTTT. It codes for CASRGDPGGSEPQHF.

CDR3 coding DNA: TGTGCCTGGAGTTACAGCGGAACCCAATACGAGCAGTACTTC. Translated: CAWSYSGTQYEQYF. The chain uses TRBV30 and TRBJ2-7; D possibly corresponds to TRBD2 (5 bases). Germline V gene lookup returns CDR1 GTSNPN and CDR2 SVGIG (reference sequence). CDR3 length: 14 residues. V was trimmed by 2 bases and J by 4 bases, leaving 15 bases between them. The entire variable domain, with the rest obtained from reference TRBV30 and TRBJ2-7, is as follows: SQTIHQWPATLVQPVGSPLSLECTVEGTSNPNLYWYRQAAGRGLQLLFYSVGIGQISSEVPQNLSASRPQDRQFILSSKKLLLSDSGFYLCAWSYSGTQYEQYFGPGTRLTVT.

This clone has a single count. The chain couples TRBV28 to TRBJ2-7, with 8 bases fitting TRBD1. Germline CDR1 is MDHEN and CDR2 is SYDVKM. V lost 5 bases and J lost 3; bases outside the gene matches: 6. CDR3 length: 14 amino acids. In nucleotides, the CDR3 is TGTGCCAGCAGTACCTGGACAGGGATCTACGAGCAGTACTTC. Its translation is CASSTWTGIYEQYF.

This clone was detected only once. The chain has TRBV7-6 and TRBJ1-1, with D possibly matching TRBD1 (6 bases). V was pared by 0 bases and J by 0 bases, with 11 bases between. Germline CDR1 reads SGHVS; CDR2 reads FNYEAQ. The CDR3 spans 16 residues. In DNA form, the CDR3 reads TGTGCCAGCAGCTTAGCCGCCGGGACAATGAACACTGAAGCTTTCTTT. It yields the protein CASSLAAGTMNTEAFF. The variable domain in full, with the rest retrieved from reference TRBV7-6 and TRBJ1-1, is GAGVSQSPRYKVTKRGQDVALRCDPISGHVSLYWYRQALGQGPEFLTYFNYEAQQDKSGLPNDRFSAERPEGSISTLTIQRTEQRDSAMYRCASSLAAGTMNTEAFFGQGTRLTVV.

CDR3 sequence: CASSVEGDVQYF. The CDR3 nucleotides are TGTGCCAGCAGCGTAGAGGGGGATGTGCAGTACTTC. This chain uses TRBV7-9 with TRBJ2-7, with D perhaps matching TRBD1 (6 bases). The CDR3 covers 12 residues. Germline loops: CDR1 SEHNR, CDR2 FQNEAQ (reference sequence). V dropped 5 bases and J dropped 9 bases, with 14 bases sitting between them.

This clone was recorded once. The rearrangement joins TRBV29-1 to TRBJ1-1, with TRBD1 identical over 8 bases. With 4 bases clipped from V and 2 bases from J, the junction kept 12 bases outside the gene matches. This CDR3 is built from 16 residues. CDR1 is SQVTM and CDR2 is ANQGSEA in the germline V gene. The CDR3 bases are TGCAGCGTTGTCAGGGGGACAGGCGCCACAAACACTGAAGCTTTCTTT. Translating it yields CSVVRGTGATNTEAFF.

V is TRBV25-1 and J is TRBJ2-1; D is undetermined. V was clipped by 8 bases and J by 4 bases, with 3 bases between them. This CDR3 is built from 10 residues. Germline assignment: CDR1 MGHDK and CDR2 SYGVNS. CDR3 coding DNA: TGTGCCAGCGGATACAATGAGCAGTTCTTC. Protein sequence: CASGYNEQFF.

J is TRBJ2-5 and V is TRBV6-5; D is tentatively TRBD1 or TRBD2 (5 bases each). CDR3 size: 14 residues. Germline V gives CDR1 MNHEY, CDR2 SVGAGI. Deletions cut 6 bases from V and 5 bases from J, with 16 bases between. The CDR3 loop reads CASSPEGFQETQYF. CDR3 in DNA: TGTGCCAGCAGCCCCGAGGGGTTTCAGGAGACCCAGTACTTC.

V and J are TRBV5-1 and TRBJ1-1; 8 bases agree with TRBD1. The ends lost 2 bases at V and 2 bases at J; junction bases unmatched: 2. The CDR3 is 14 amino acids. In germline, CDR1 is SGHRS, CDR2 YFSETQ. The CDR3 sequence is CASSFTGGNTEAFF. The CDR3 bases are TGCGCCAGCAGCTTTACAGGGGGAAACACTGAAGCTTTCTTT.

The CDR3 reads CASSSPGILNTEAFF. The CDR3 region has the DNA TGTGCCAGCAGTTCGCCAGGTATATTGAACACTGAAGCTTTCTTT. This chain links TRBV28 with TRBJ1-1; D gene ambiguous. Deletions cut 4 bases from V and 0 bases from J, with 12 bases between. Germline V lookup: CDR1 MDHEN, CDR2 SYDVKM. The CDR3 sequence is 15 residues long.

This clone appeared once. The chain combines TRBV6-1 with TRBJ1-1; TRBD1 might be the D (5 bases). This CDR3 has 14 residues. In germline, CDR1 is MNHNS, CDR2 SASEGT. Trimming shortened V by 5 bases and J by 1 base, and 11 bases separated the two germline ends. The CDR3 reads CASSLDIRNTEAFF. CDR3 bases: TGTGCCAGCAGTCTGGACATAAGGAACACTGAAGCTTTCTTT.

In DNA form, the CDR3 reads TGTGCCAGCAGCCTCGCCGGAGCGTTGGGGTCTGAAGCTTTCTTT. Translation gives CASSLAGALGSEAFF. The chain links TRBV28 to TRBJ1-1; D unresolved. The germline gives CDR1 MDHEN, CDR2 SYDVKM. The length of the CDR3 is 15 residues. V lost 6 bases to trimming and J lost 6 bases, with 20 bases between them. Looking up the rest from reference TRBV28 and TRBJ1-1 gives the full variable domain: DVKVTQSSRYLVKRTGEKVFLECVQDMDHENMFWYRQDPGLGLRLIYFSYDVKMKEKGDIPEGYSVSREKKERFSLILESASTNQTSMYLCASSLAGALGSEAFFGQGTRLTVV.

This chain joins TRBV30 and TRBJ1-3; D not certain. CDR1 is GTSNPN, CDR2 SVGIG, per germline (reference sequence). The CDR3 totals 14 residues. Trimming pared 1 base from V and 4 bases from J, leaving 11 bases between. The CDR3 DNA follows: TGTGCCTGGAGTGACAGTTGGAAAGGAAACACCATATATTTT. Translating it yields CAWSDSWKGNTIYF.

The chain recombines TRBV6-6 with TRBJ1-1, with D tentatively TRBD1 (6 bases). V lost 8 bases and J 5 bases, leaving 18 bases between the germline ends. The germline V gene has CDR1 MNHNY and CDR2 SVGAGI (reference sequence). This CDR3 has 14 amino acids. The CDR3 loop is CASRKGGGGTEAFF. The DNA for the CDR3 is TGTGCCAGCCGAAAAGGGGGGGGAGGAACTGAAGCTTTCTTT.

CDR3 protein: CSVEHRYNEQFF. CDR3 in DNA: TGCAGCGTTGAACACAGATACAATGAGCAGTTCTTC. The genes are TRBV29-1 and TRBJ2-1; D is unresolved. This CDR3 spans 12 amino acids. Germline loops: CDR1 SQVTM, CDR2 ANQGSEA. V was clipped by 2 bases and J by 4 bases, with 6 bases between them.

This chain links TRBV10-1 with TRBJ1-1; D remains unclear. Deletions cut 4 bases from V and 1 base from J, with 7 bases between. CDR3 size: 13 residues. CDR1 and CDR2 (germline): WNHNN, SYGVQD (reference sequence). The CDR3 region is CASSGVRNTEAFF. CDR3 DNA sequence: TGCGCCAGCAGTGGGGTGAGGAACACTGAAGCTTTCTTT.

J is TRBJ2-3 and V is TRBV10-3; D possibly corresponds to TRBD2 (6 bases). The CDR3 runs to 13 residues. Germline lookup yields CDR1 ENHRY and CDR2 SYGVKD. The V gene lost 7 bases and the J gene lost 2 bases, with 10 bases spanning the gap. The CDR3 loop reads CAIKQDYTDTQYF. Written as DNA, the CDR3 is TGTGCCATCAAACAGGACTACACAGATACGCAGTATTTT.

The CDR3: CASSLVASGRADTQYF. CDR3 DNA sequence: TGCGCCAGCAGCTTGGTTGCAAGCGGGAGGGCAGATACGCAGTATTTT. The chain uses TRBV5-1 and TRBJ2-3, with 10 bases that match TRBD2. The CDR3 loop spans 16 amino acids. The junction had 5 bases not matched to a gene; V was cut back by 0 bases and J by 4 bases. Per the germline V gene, CDR1 is SGHRS and CDR2 is YFSETQ.

This rearrangement joins TRBV4-3 to TRBJ1-1; D gene ambiguous. Germline V gene sequence: CDR1 LGHNA, CDR2 YSLEER. Trimming removed 0 bases at V and 4 bases at J, with 15 bases between. CDR3 length equals 16 residues. CDR3 loop: CASSQEFDNLFTEAFF. CDR3 in DNA: TGCGCCAGCAGCCAAGAGTTCGACAACCTTTTCACTGAAGCTTTCTTT.

The chain carries TRBV20-1 and TRBJ1-2, with unresolved D. V lost 4 bases, J lost 7 bases, and 10 bases lay in between. The CDR3 length is 11 residues. Looked up from germline, CDR1 is DFQATT and CDR2 is SNEGSKA (reference sequence). This chain's CDR3 is CSAMGYSGYTF. The CDR3 nucleotides are TGCAGTGCTATGGGCTATTCTGGCTACACCTTC.